What follows are 7 T cell receptor beta chains derived from one specimen sequenced in a study of T cells in Graves' hyperthyroidism and ophthalmopathy. Amplified TCR beta CDR3 regions derived from RNA transcripts. A first-round RT-PCR of the TCR CDR3 used the HTBI primer set. Each CDR3 protein gets one entry after TCRdb re-called the multiplex PCR reads with MiXCR. In the table there are 300,000 to 450,000 distinct CDR3 sequences, roughly a sixth of which are singletons. The sequenced sample consisted of blood. The receptors here all came from a woman under 40 with Graves' hyperthyroidism that later progressed to Graves' ophthalmopathy.

This clonotype has a count of ten or more. J is TRBJ2-3 and V is TRBV28; D is perhaps TRBD1 or TRBD2 (5 bases each). The CDR3 covers 17 residues. Trimming removed 2 bases at V and 2 bases at J, with 17 bases between. The germline gives CDR1 MDHEN, CDR2 SYDVKM. CDR3 coding DNA: TGTGCCAGCAGTTTAGAGGGGCCTGGAATGAACACAGATACGCAGTATTTT. Translating gives CASSLEGPGMNTDTQYF.

This clonotype has at least ten counts. The CDR3 protein is CASSQELGPLGYTF. The CDR3 DNA follows: TGCGCCAGCAGCCAAGAGCTGGGACCCCTAGGCTACACCTTC. The rearrangement uses TRBV4-1 and TRBJ1-2, with D possibly TRBD1 on 5 matching bases. This CDR3 contains 14 residues. Germline loops: CDR1 MGHRA, CDR2 YSYEKL. V was trimmed by 0 bases and J by 8 bases, leaving 13 bases between them.

This clonotype appeared many times. This chain joins TRBV19 and TRBJ2-1, with 10 bases fitting TRBD1. This CDR3 region has 15 residues. The V segment lost 4 bases and the J segment 10 bases; nucleotides outside the gene matches: 10. The germline CDR1 and CDR2 sequences are LNHDA and SQIVND (reference sequence). CDR3 protein: CASSTYSTGGGEQFF. In DNA form, the CDR3 reads TGTGCCAGTAGTACCTATTCGACAGGGGGCGGAGAGCAGTTCTTC.

The chain carries TRBV9 and TRBJ1-2; D is possibly TRBD1 (6 bases). CDR3 length: 15 amino acids. Germline loops: CDR1 SGDLS, CDR2 YYNGEE. Trimming pared 0 bases from V and 0 bases from J, leaving 9 bases between. The CDR3 DNA follows: TGTGCCAGCAGCGTAGCAGGGGTAGCTAACTATGGCTACACCTTC. Its translation is CASSVAGVANYGYTF.

CDR3 amino acids: CASSWGETEVFF. The CDR3 coding sequence is TGTGCCAGCAGTTGGGGGGAGACAGAAGTGTTTTTT. This chain joins TRBV6-2 or TRBV6-3 and TRBJ1-4; maybe TRBD1 (5 bases). The germline CDR1 and CDR2 sequences are MNHEY and SVGEGT. V gave up 4 bases and J gave up 15 bases, with 15 bases separating them. CDR3 length: 12 residues.

This clonotype occurred many times. V gene TRBV6-1 combines with J gene TRBJ1-1; 8 bases map to TRBD1. Germline-derived CDR1 and CDR2 are MNHNS and SASEGT. The V segment lost 5 bases and the J segment 1 base; nucleotides outside the gene matches: 6. The CDR3 contains 15 residues. The CDR3 nucleotides are TGTGCCAGCAGTTATTCCGGGACAGGGAACACTGAAGCTTTCTTT. Translated: CASSYSGTGNTEAFF.

This clonotype has ten or more counts. The J gene is TRBJ2-3, the V gene TRBV11-2, with D perhaps TRBD1 or TRBD2 (6 bases each). Trimming removed 1 base from V and 0 bases from J, with 14 bases in between. This CDR3 spans 17 amino acids. The germline V gene has CDR1 SGHAT and CDR2 FQNNGV. The CDR3 loop reads CASSLAGAETSTDTQYF. The CDR3 DNA follows: TGTGCCAGCAGCTTAGCGGGGGCCGAGACTAGCACAGATACGCAGTATTTT.